This T cell receptor (beta chain) was recovered during a study of blood T cell repertoires in COVID-19. Study overall: From T cells, B-cell-depleted T cells, or PBMCs came the material, which was cDNA or gDNA.

Comments on this clone: Within the sample, other DNA sequences also encode this same CDR3.

CDR1 is MGHRA, CDR2 YSYEKL, per germline. CDR3 length: 13 residues. Trimming stripped 1 base from V and 4 bases from J, with 8 bases between. Method: immunoSEQ multiplex PCR; TCRdb's copy keeps in-frame clones and lacks some. The table has about 170,000 clones, 65% to 80% seen once. Input material: peripheral blood. The chain combines TRBV4-1 with TRBJ2-7, with D possibly being TRBD2 (5 bases). The clonotype was recovered from a man aged 60 to 75 with acute or convalescent COVID-19. CDR3 sequence reads: CASSQVGDYEQYF. DNA of the CDR3: TGCGCCAGCAGCCAAGTCGGGGATTACGAGCAGTACTTC.